This passage covers 19 T cell receptor beta chains from one sample sequenced in a study of response to subunit inactivated influenza vaccine. A single record per CDR3 protein comes from TCRdb applying MiXCR to the RT-PCR reads. There are 650,000 to 800,000 distinct CDR3 sequences in the sample; over 11% occur only once, and 6.5% to 8.5% lies in the top ten. Sequenced here: PBMCs from blood, sampled approximately 15 days before vaccination. The receptors here all came from a man aged 50-59 years who received an inactivated influenza vaccine.

This clonotype has just a few counts. CDR3 amino acids: CASSYPTGQDNQPQHF. The CDR3 DNA is TGTGCCAGCAGTTACCCGACTGGACAGGACAATCAGCCCCAGCATTTT. V gene TRBV6-2 or TRBV6-3 combines with J gene TRBJ1-5, with 7 bases fitting TRBD1. Germline CDR1 is MNHEY and CDR2 is SVGEGT. The CDR3 loop spans 16 amino acids. V lost 2 bases to trimming and J lost 3 bases; unmatched junction nucleotides: 7.

The V gene is TRBV20-1, the J gene TRBJ2-7; 9 bases agree with TRBD1. The V gene end was trimmed by 5 bases and the J gene end by 5 bases; junction bases not matched to a gene: 4. The CDR3 consists of 12 residues. The germline V gene encodes CDR1 DFQATT and CDR2 SNEGSKA (reference sequence). The CDR3 DNA is TGCAGTGCTTCGGACAGGGGCCACGAGCAGTACTTC. Protein: CSASDRGHEQYF.

The J gene is TRBJ1-5, the V gene TRBV7-9, with unresolved D. The CDR3 runs to 17 residues. Trimming took off 3 bases at V and 7 bases at J, with 22 bases between the two ends. Per the germline V gene, CDR1 is SEHNR and CDR2 is FQNEAQ (reference sequence). The CDR3 loop is CASSFVTFRTAAQPQHF. The CDR3, as DNA: TGTGCCAGCAGCTTTGTCACCTTTAGGACGGCCGCACAGCCCCAGCATTTT.

This clonotype was observed a handful of times. This sequence joins TRBV20-1 and TRBJ2-1; D remains unclear. The CDR3 totals 12 residues. V shed 6 bases and J shed 8 bases, with 14 bases lying between them. CDR1 and CDR2 from the germline V gene are DFQATT and SNEGSKA (reference sequence). In DNA, the CDR3 is TGCAGTGCCAATACCGCGTCCGATGAGCAGTTCTTC. This translates into CSANTASDEQFF.

This clonotype came up a few times. The V gene is TRBV2, the J gene TRBJ2-7; possible D gene TRBD2, 7 bases. The CDR3 loop spans 13 amino acids. The germline CDR1 and CDR2 sequences are SNHLY and FYNNEI. The germline V and J ends were trimmed by 11 bases and 6 bases, with 20 bases remaining between them. Here the CDR3 reads CASKRGGIGEQYF. In DNA, the CDR3 is TGTGCCTCGAAGAGGGGGGGGATCGGCGAGCAGTACTTC.

This clonotype came up a few times. The chain couples TRBV25-1 to TRBJ2-5, with 10 bases fitting TRBD1. Unmatched junction bases numbered 8, after V lost 3 bases and J lost 4 bases. The CDR3 totals 16 residues. CDR1 MGHDK and CDR2 SYGVNS come from the germline V gene. DNA for the CDR3: TGTGCCAGCAGTGACCCCCGGGGACAGGGGCGAGAGACCCAGTACTTC. Translated, it gives CASSDPRGQGRETQYF.

V gene TRBV12-3 or TRBV12-4 combines with J gene TRBJ2-3; possibly TRBD1 for D (6 bases). Trimming shortened V by 5 bases and J by 2 bases, and 14 bases separated the two germline ends. CDR3 length: 15 amino acids. The CDR3 DNA reads as TGTGCCAGCAGTAAAGGGGGTCTTAACACAGATACGCAGTATTTT. It yields the protein CASSKGGLNTDTQYF.

This clonotype was detected only a few times. This chain links TRBV5-1 with TRBJ2-3; maybe TRBD2 (7 bases). Per the germline V gene, CDR1 is SGHRS and CDR2 is YFSETQ. The CDR3 spans 15 residues. Trimming cost V 8 bases and J 0 bases, with 16 bases left between them. The CDR3 protein is CASELGGASTDTQYF. DNA of the CDR3: TGCGCCAGTGAACTAGGGGGGGCCAGCACAGATACGCAGTATTTT.

This clonotype was recorded a few times. The CDR3 region is CSAGTDSNQPQHF. As DNA, the CDR3 is TGCAGTGCTGGGACGGATAGCAATCAGCCCCAGCATTTT. This chain uses TRBV20-1 with TRBJ1-5, with a tentative D call TRBD1 (5 bases). Germline V gene data show CDR1 as DFQATT and CDR2 as SNEGSKA (reference sequence). This CDR3 has 13 amino acids. V gave up 5 bases and J gave up 0 bases, with 8 bases separating them.

This clonotype showed up many times. The chain couples TRBV11-2 to TRBJ2-7, with TRBD1 matching 9 bases. Trimming at V came to 4 bases and at J to 5 bases, leaving 9 bases not matched to a gene. Germline CDR1 SGHAT, CDR2 FQNNGV. The CDR3 spans 15 residues. CDR3 coding DNA: TGTGCCAGCAGCTCCATCAGGACAGGGGCAAACGAGCAGTACTTC. This encodes CASSSIRTGANEQYF. The full variable domain, in which reference TRBV11-2 and TRBJ2-7 provide the parts outside the CDR3, is EAGVAQSPRYKIIEKRQSVAFWCNPISGHATLYWYQQILGQGPKLLIQFQNNGVVDDSQLPKDRFSAERLKGVDSTLKIQPAKLEDSAVYLCASSSIRTGANEQYFGPGTRLTVT.

The chain combines TRBV5-1 with TRBJ1-1, with D possibly being TRBD1 (6 bases). V lost 1 base to trimming and J lost 5 bases, with 15 bases between them. This CDR3 spans 15 amino acids. Germline CDR1 and CDR2: SGHRS and YFSETQ. The CDR3 DNA is TGCGCCAGCAGCTTGCTAACAGGGAAAGGGACTGAAGCTTTCTTT. It translates to CASSLLTGKGTEAFF. The full variable domain, in which reference TRBV5-1 and TRBJ1-1 provide the parts outside the CDR3, is KAGVTQTPRYLIKTRGQQVTLSCSPISGHRSVSWYQQTPGQGLQFLFEYFSETQRNKGNFPGRFSGRQFSNSRSEMNVSTLELGDSALYLCASSLLTGKGTEAFFGQGTRLTVV.

This clonotype has at least ten counts. The chain uses TRBV6-2 or TRBV6-3 and TRBJ2-2; D call uncertain. Germline V gene sequence: CDR1 MNHEY, CDR2 SVGEGT. The CDR3 is 13 residues long. Trimming stripped 0 bases from V and 4 bases from J, with 3 bases between. CDR3 sequence (DNA): TGTGCCAGCAGTTACTCAGGCACCGGGGAGCTGTTTTTT. As protein: CASSYSGTGELFF.

Only a few counts were recorded for this clonotype. The CDR3 nucleotides read TGTGCTAGTGGCTCCCAGGGGGGTGGCCTAGCGGGATGCTCAGATACGCAGTATTTT. Translating gives CASGSQGGGLAGCSDTQYF. V is TRBV12-5 and J is TRBJ2-3, with TRBD2 matching 9 bases. In germline, CDR1 is LGHNT, CDR2 FRNRAP. V lost 6 bases to trimming and J lost 4 bases; unmatched junction nucleotides: 20. The CDR3 is made up of 19 amino acids.

In this sample, this clonotype turned up a few times. The genes are TRBV6-2 or TRBV6-3 and TRBJ2-3; D possibly matches TRBD1 or TRBD2 (5 bases each). Germline values: CDR1 MNHEY, CDR2 SVGEGT. Between the trimmed V and J ends, which lost 6 bases and 4 bases, there was a span of 14 bases. This CDR3 comprises 14 residues. Here the CDR3 DNA reads TGTGCCAGCAGATCCGTCAGAGGGGCAGATACGCAGTATTTT. Amino acid sequence: CASRSVRGADTQYF.

There are a few counts of this clonotype. In DNA form, the CDR3 reads TGTGCCAGCAGTTACCCCATTTTTGAGCAGTTCTTC. Its translation is CASSYPIFEQFF. This sequence joins TRBV6-2 or TRBV6-3 and TRBJ2-1; D is ambiguous. The CDR3 is 12 amino acids. V shed 2 bases and J shed 9 bases, with 8 bases lying between them. Germline assignment: CDR1 MNHEY and CDR2 SVGEGT.

In its sample, this clonotype was seen a few times. V gene TRBV11-2 combines with J gene TRBJ2-3, with D possibly matching TRBD1 (6 bases). V was shortened by 8 bases and J by 2 bases, with 14 bases between the two germline ends. Germline lookup yields CDR1 SGHAT and CDR2 FQNNGV. CDR3 length: 14 residues. This chain's CDR3 is CASGEGVNTDTQYF. For the CDR3, the DNA is TGTGCCAGCGGTGAGGGGGTAAACACAGATACGCAGTATTTT.

This clonotype was detected ten times or more. The chain links TRBV9 to TRBJ2-3; D may be TRBD2 (7 bases). V was trimmed by 5 bases and J by 0 bases, leaving 22 bases between them. Germline lookup yields CDR1 SGDLS and CDR2 YYNGEE. The CDR3 consists of 18 residues. The CDR3 DNA is TGTGCCAGCAGTCGCGGGAGTAGGGGGGGATCTAGCACAGATACGCAGTATTTT. It encodes CASSRGSRGGSSTDTQYF.

The chain couples TRBV6-1 to TRBJ1-2; TRBD1 matches 7 bases. J was trimmed by 0 bases and V by 7 bases; bases with no gene match: 17. The V gene's germline CDR1 is MNHNS and CDR2 SASEGT. The CDR3 has 18 amino acids. The CDR3 region has the DNA TGTGCCAGCACCTACGGGGGCTCCCGGGACAGAGCTAACTATGGCTACACCTTC. It translates to CASTYGGSRDRANYGYTF.

This clonotype was detected only a few times. This rearrangement joins TRBV11-2 to TRBJ2-3; TRBD2 matches 14 bases. The J segment lost 2 bases and the V segment lost 4 bases, leaving 11 bases of the junction unmatched. Germline V gene lookup returns CDR1 SGHAT and CDR2 FQNNGV. This CDR3 has 19 residues. The DNA of the CDR3 is TGTGCCAGCAGCTCGACTAGCGGGGGGGCCATATCCCTCACAGATACGCAGTATTTT. It specifies CASSSTSGGAISLTDTQYF.